What follows is one TCR beta chain and its context. The antigen this receptor binds is unknown. Base-call qualities are not available, and no considerably larger clone is one nucleotide away. The library was produced with the immunoSEQ multiplex PCR assay. The multiplex PCR relied on a mix of 60 forward primers for TCR Vbeta segments and 13 reverse primers for TCR Jbeta segments. The CDR3 region of rearranged TCR beta genes was amplified from genomic DNA with a multiplex PCR assay. The Illumina HiSeq System was used to sequence the amplified TCR beta libraries as 87-base-pair reads. Per the original workflow: A later analysis tallied tens of millions of unique TCR beta chains across the 550 to 850 repertoires, and around 12 million of those chains were shared by two or more donors. Raw reads were error-corrected and collapsed into unique sequences by a nearest-neighbor algorithm in which closely related sequences were merged to remove PCR and sequencing errors. CDR3 sequences were aligned to IMGT reference sequences to assign V, D and J gene segments. For a sequence to be retained, a match of at least six nucleotides to both a V gene segment and a J gene segment was required. Rearrangements were classified as productive when the CDR3 lacked stop codons and remained in frame with V and J, and all other rearrangements were classified as non-productive. CDR3 was defined according to IMGT convention as the region running from the second conserved V-encoded cysteine to the conserved J-encoded phenylalanine. The earlier analysis of 587 of the donors excluded sequences that lacked an unambiguous match to a single V gene segment. An earlier analysis of several hundred of the donors called V segments functional above 56.7% productive rearrangements and segregating when the between-donor standard deviation exceeded 5%. To diagnose cytomegalovirus status from the catalog of TCR beta chain sequences, a statistical classification framework was built. In a later analysis, V and J genes were assigned by comparing TCR nucleotide sequences against IMGT/GENE-DB human TR gene sequences. Using the TCRdist pipeline, a later analysis assigned CDR3 sequences along with most-parsimonious VDJ recombination scenarios. A later analysis defined each TCR beta chain by its CDR3 amino acid sequence plus V-gene family, and excluded reads lacking a unique V-gene family. A later analysis removed 550 to 700 highly shared, low-generation-probability nucleotide sequences to deal with suspected cross-contamination and a sequencing artifact. In a later analysis, a clonal expansion index was calculated for each public chain from normalized within-repertoire ranks of inferred template counts. Generation probabilities in a later analysis came from a VDJ recombination model fitted to out-of-frame rearrangements, and those results were checked against IGoR. In a later analysis, hypergeometric tests were used to score TCR-TCR, TCR-HLA and TCR-CMV co-occurrence, with a repertoire-size bias correction applied to TCR pairs. In a later analysis, false discovery rates were estimated by permuting HLA or CMV assignments 20 times. A later analysis grouped co-occurring TCRs with DBSCAN, adding TCRdist sequence similarity when clustering within HLA-allele-positive subsets. Repertoires with fewer than 30,000 or more than 120,000 public chains, plus five repertoires with anomalous nucleotide sharing, were excluded from co-occurrence clustering. The table comes from immuneACCESS by way of TCRdb, which keeps in-frame sequences with V and J called. Part of the clones is missing from these tables; in studies checked, under half for an unresolved V gene and the rest for unknown reasons. The V and J calls and clone size come from that table; D and trimming were worked out from the DNA. This sample comprises more than 100,000 clones, 60% to 85% of them detected only once. Clones ranked in the top ten supply about 1.8% of the sample.

The sample is drawn from a study of cytomegalovirus exposure and HLA in healthy donors (dated by TCRdb to 2015 to 2018). About the study as a whole: According to an earlier analysis of 450 to 650 of the donors, about 179 million T cells yielded roughly 110 million unique TCR beta sequences and 276 Gb of sequence data. About 280 gigabases of sequencing data and roughly 80 million unique TCR sequences made up an early release that covered 500 to 650 HLA-typed donors. The genetic ancestry cluster associated with self-reported Caucasian donors included 81% of the approximately 400 genotyped donors. The study aimed to test whether signatures of past pathogen exposure could be identified by cataloging public T cell receptors. The study used immunosequencing to profile the T cell repertoires of some 600 subjects and linked those repertoires to cytomegalovirus serostatus. A separate validation cohort of about 110 different subjects was used in addition to the roughly 670-subject first cohort. To predict cytomegalovirus infection status, the study combined high-throughput TCR immunosequencing, statistical association of individual TCRs with disease status, and machine learning. In a later analysis, previously published TCR beta repertoires from 666 donors were re-analyzed and high-resolution HLA genotyping was added so that TCR occurrence patterns could be studied. Rather than using new phenotypic data, the later analysis identified candidate immune exposures from TCR beta sequences and from how often those sequences occurred across donors. To decide whether each TCR beta V gene segment behaved as functional or pseudogenic, an earlier analysis of approximately 620 of the donors relied on high-throughput TCR beta sequencing. Donor age, sex, ethnicity and CMV serostatus were compiled together with the repertoire data. Genome-wide SNP genotypes for about 65% of the roughly 670 donors were used in a later genetic analysis, which treated that subset as a discovery cohort. All discovery cohort repertoires had been generated using a single sequencing platform. HLA typing included class I and class II loci at four-digit resolution. Typing coverage varied by locus: roughly 620-640 donors for A, B, C, DRB1 and DQB1; more than 500 for DQA1; nearly 610 for DPA1; some 470 for DPB1. Several DR-DQ haplotypes were treated as single units for association and clustering because of strong linkage in the cohort. Across about 380 genotyped donors of the cohort, an average of about 220,000 unique TCR beta nucleotide sequences per donor were sequenced, and approximately 19% of those sequences were non-productive.

General findings and caveats noted by the study authors: In vitro tests confirmed that a few of the cytomegalovirus-associated TCR beta chains recognize cytomegalovirus antigens. In a later analysis, some 18,000 TCR beta sequences were associated with specific HLA alleles at a false discovery rate of 0.05. Sequencing depth was assumed to be roughly uniform across donors in the presence/absence analyses, though that assumption may not hold. An earlier analysis of roughly 570 of the donors showed that most TCR beta V segments appeared in productive rearrangements either about 90% or about 30% of the time, which broadly matched IMGT annotations. Most TCR sequences were seen in very few donors, while some public TCRs were found in many individuals. Strong co-occurrence of HLA alleles, especially DR and DQ, made assigning TCR associations to individual alleles difficult. Because some donors lacked HLA typing at each locus, the association tests relied only on the typed subset. In a later genetic analysis, a missense DCLRE1C variant was associated with V-gene and J-gene trimming of TCR beta chains, and the association was replicated in an independent cohort. According to a later analysis, TCR association rates differed among HLA loci, with DRB1 alleles showing the most associated TCRs and HLA-C alleles showing the fewest. Roughly 17 rarely observed V segments, including chromosome 9 orphons, were excluded from the earlier analysis of approximately 600 of the donors because counts were too low. A further reported finding was that TCR beta sequences accurately predicted the HLA-A and HLA-B alleles for most subjects in the first cohort. According to a later analysis, most CMV-associated TCR beta chains appeared to be HLA-restricted, and the HLA associations seemed to be driven largely by CMV exposure. Only TCR beta chains were sequenced in this cohort, and the absence of alpha or paired-chain data limited detectable features. According to a later analysis, parvovirus B19, influenza, CMV and Epstein-Barr virus appeared linked to several top co-occurrence clusters. In a later genetic analysis, fewer N-insertions in productive TCRs were reported among donors in an Asian-associated ancestry cluster than the approximately 670-donor mean. Compared with equally common non-associated chains, HLA-associated TCR beta chains in a later analysis were more clonally expanded and had lower generation probabilities. Immune exposure information for the cohort was limited to CMV serostatus. It was suggested by the authors that the approach could potentially be generalized to other disease states and immunological phenotypes. Cytomegalovirus status was reported to be diagnosed by the classifier with high specificity and sensitivity in both the original and validation cohorts. The sequencing pipeline was judged likely to have produced a cluster of highly shared sequence variants as a technical artifact. Linkage disequilibrium might explain the correlated functional status among segregating V segments, but an unknown experimental factor could not be ruled out. The study listed 164 TCR beta chains as associated with cytomegalovirus.

The cohort consisted of more than 650 healthy bone marrow donors. At the time of sampling, every cohort member was nominally healthy, though immune exposures that went unrecorded were likely present. The donor tested CMV seropositive and was one of the 289 seropositive cohort members. Every donor gave a peripheral blood sample, and the peripheral blood mononuclear cells from that sample were used for TCR beta sequencing. The Qiagen DNeasy Blood Extraction Kit was used to extract genomic DNA from the blood cell samples. Sequenced: PBMCs. The sequence was obtained from a female donor in good health and CMV-seropositive.

This receptor carries the CDR3 CASSDRTVTYGYTF. The DNA sequence reads TGTGCCAGCAGTGACCGGACAGTAACCTATGGCTACACCTTC. This receptor chain uses TRBV6-1 and TRBJ1-2; D gene: possibly TRBD1, on 6 matching bases. Spanning cysteine to phenylalanine, the CDR3 consists of 14 amino acids. Only the CDR3 DNA stays, 42 bases, in frame from base 1. A distance of 12 bases separates the germline ends of V and J, which lose 3 bases and 4 bases respectively. CDR1 and CDR2, looked up from the germline V gene, are MNHNS and SASEGT.